This T cell receptor (beta chain) was profiled in a study of identical twins. Study outcomes and limitations: When twins shared out-of-frame alpha sequences, those sequences had excess low generation probability.

The CDR3 is 16 amino acids. Deletions cut 6 bases from V and 6 bases from J, with 24 bases between. This clonotype was seen only a few times. Its specificity is unknown. TCRdb called the 5' RACE reads again in MiXCR, with one record for every CDR3 protein. This table has some 440,000 distinct CDR3 sequences, 20% to 25% appearing once. These data are also associated with another study on T cells expressing NK-cell markers.

Sequences were obtained from CD4+ T cells sorted from blood. The sequence derives from a woman between 18 and 29 years old in good health. The chain uses TRBV12-3 or TRBV12-4 and TRBJ2-7, with D possibly being TRBD1 (6 bases). The CDR3 spells CASSFESLGHKREQYF. CDR3 DNA sequence: TGTGCCAGCAGCTTTGAGTCATTGGGACACAAGCGCGAGCAGTACTTC.